This T cell receptor beta chain was observed in a study of blood T cell repertoires in COVID-19. About the study: Some COVID-19 samples were acute and others convalescent; all came from the United States, Italy and Spain. T cells, B-cell-depleted T cells, or PBMCs supplied cDNA or gDNA.

In the authors' workflow: Nucleated cell number was recorded as an estimate derived from reference gene primer amplification. Assay used: immunoSEQ multiplex PCR; TCRdb lists only in-frame clones, some missing. V and J calls and clone size follow that table, whereas D and trimming were derived from the DNA. The sample has approximately 290,000 clones; about 89% are singletons. The CDR3 runs 14 residues. Germline V lookup: CDR1 LNHDA, CDR2 SQIVND (reference sequence). Trimming removed 3 bases at V and 0 bases at J, with 8 bases between. The clonotype originates from a man between 25 and 39 years old with acute or convalescent COVID-19. Material: peripheral blood. This chain connects TRBV19 to TRBJ1-1; no clear D gene. The DNA for the CDR3 is TGTGCCAGTAGTATTGAAGGAGTGAACACTGAAGCTTTCTTT. Translating gives CASSIEGVNTEAFF.